These 21 T cell receptor beta chains were sequenced from one sample in a study of preoperative IRX-2 immunotherapy in early breast cancer. The assay was immunoSEQ multiplex PCR, and TCRdb's table has in-frame clones only and misses some. Of around 25,000 clones detected, 78% appear once; the ten largest clones hold around 2.3%. As for treatment: preoperative locoregional IRX-2 cytokine immunotherapy. Here the sequenced sample was lymph node tissue, taken before IRX-2 immunotherapy. These receptors came from a human donor with breast cancer.

This chain uses TRBV10-2 with TRBJ2-7; no firm D call. The CDR3 covers 15 residues. V lost 2 bases and J 2 bases, leaving 13 bases between the germline ends. Germline V gene lookup returns CDR1 WSHSY and CDR2 SAAADI. The CDR3 region is CASSEPTATPYEQYF. The CDR3 nucleotides read TGCGCCAGCAGTGAGCCAACAGCGACCCCCTACGAGCAGTACTTC.

This chain links TRBV6-8 with TRBJ2-4; TRBD1 aligns across 7 bases. This CDR3 region has 14 residues. Trimming took 6 bases from V and 6 from J; bases not matched to a gene: 8. Germline values: CDR1 MNHGY, CDR2 SAAAGT. The CDR3 sequence: CASSRTGVRNIQYF. The CDR3 DNA is TGTGCCAGCAGCCGAACAGGGGTTAGAAACATTCAGTACTTC.

This sequence joins TRBV6-8 and TRBJ2-1; 12 bases are shared with TRBD2. J was trimmed by 2 bases and V by 6 bases; bases with no gene match: 2. This CDR3 contains 15 residues. Germline CDR1 reads MNHGY; CDR2 reads SAAAGT. The CDR3, as DNA: TGTGCCAGCAGATCTAGCGGGGGGGCCTACAATGAGCAGTTCTTC. Translation: CASRSSGGAYNEQFF.

This CDR3 is CATILQANTGELFF. CDR3 nucleotides: TGTGCCACAATTTTACAGGCGAACACCGGGGAGCTGTTTTTT. The chain is built from TRBV6-8 and TRBJ2-2; possibly TRBD1 for D (5 bases). The CDR3 is 14 amino acids. The germline V and J ends were trimmed by 10 bases and 0 bases, with 12 bases remaining between them. Germline V CDR1 and CDR2: MNHGY, SAAAGT.

The chain is built from TRBV6-8 and TRBJ2-7; 12 nucleotides agree with TRBD2. The CDR3 has 16 residues. Germline V lookup: CDR1 MNHGY, CDR2 SAAAGT. The junction had 2 bases not matched to a gene; V was cut back by 0 bases and J by 2 bases. CDR3 loop: CASSYSGLAGAYEQYF. As DNA, the CDR3 is TGTGCCAGCAGTTACTCGGGACTAGCGGGCGCCTACGAGCAGTACTTC.

This chain joins TRBV27 and TRBJ2-2; possibly TRBD1 for D (6 bases). The CDR3 spans 15 residues. Germline CDR1 MNHEY, CDR2 SMNVEV (reference sequence). V shed 5 bases and J shed 3 bases, with 13 bases lying between them. The CDR3: CASSPRGTHTGELFF. The CDR3, as DNA: TGTGCCAGCAGTCCCAGGGGAACACACACCGGGGAGCTGTTTTTT.

Written as DNA, the CDR3 is TGTGCCAGCGGTGAGCGACAGGGGGCGTGGGGCTACACCTTC. Amino acids: CASGERQGAWGYTF. The chain is built from TRBV7-8 and TRBJ1-2; 10 bases map to TRBD1. Germline lookup yields CDR1 SGHVS and CDR2 FQNEAQ. This CDR3 has 14 amino acids. J was trimmed by 8 bases and V by 8 bases; bases with no gene match: 11.

The chain has TRBV19 and TRBJ1-1, with TRBD1 matching over 9 bases. Looked up from germline, CDR1 is LNHDA and CDR2 is SQIVND (reference sequence). The trim removed 4 bases at V and 5 bases at J, leaving 11 bases unmatched. CDR3 size: 16 residues. CDR3 loop: CASSTTPGTGRTEAFF. CDR3 coding DNA: TGTGCCAGTAGTACCACCCCCGGGACAGGGCGGACTGAAGCTTTCTTT.

The chain is built from TRBV11-3 and TRBJ1-1; D is unresolved. This CDR3 is built from 15 residues. Germline V CDR1 and CDR2: SGHNT, YENEEA. The V end lost 5 bases, the J end lost 0 bases, and 13 bases lay between the germline ends. CDR3 sequence (DNA): TGTGCCAGCAGCCTCCGAGGAGGGATGAACACTGAAGCTTTCTTT. Residues: CASSLRGGMNTEAFF.

CDR3 nucleotide sequence: TGTGCCAGCAGCTTAGGGCAGGGCGGCAACTATGGCTACACCTTC. It translates to CASSLGQGGNYGYTF. The chain uses TRBV11-3 and TRBJ1-2; the D gene is possibly TRBD1 (5 bases). The germline gives CDR1 SGHNT, CDR2 YENEEA. The V end was cut by 1 base, the J end by 2 bases, with 11 bases between. CDR3 size: 15 residues.

The rearrangement uses TRBV6-7 and TRBJ1-2; 9 nucleotides agree with TRBD1. TRBV6-7 is an open reading frame whose function is uncertain. V shed 5 bases and J 8 bases; nucleotides not matched to a gene: 12. CDR3 length: 15 amino acids. CDR3 loop: CASSDAGQGLRGYTF. The DNA of the CDR3 is TGTGCCAGCAGTGACGCGGGACAGGGACTAAGAGGCTACACCTTC.

This clone occurred a few times. The V and J genes are TRBV11-3 and TRBJ2-3; D assignment may be TRBD1 or TRBD2 (8 bases each). Trimming cost V 4 bases and J 1 base, with 24 bases left between them. Germline CDR1 and CDR2: SGHNT and YENEEA. This CDR3 has 19 residues. CDR3 region: CASSSGQGASSGGTDTQYF. CDR3 sequence (DNA): TGTGCCAGCAGCTCTGGGCAGGGGGCAAGTAGCGGGGGCACAGATACGCAGTATTTT.

In its sample, this clone was seen a few times. The chain joins TRBV28 to TRBJ1-6, with D unresolved. The length of the CDR3 is 16 residues. Germline V CDR1 and CDR2: MDHEN, SYDVKM. Trimming pared 7 bases from V and 7 bases from J, leaving 20 bases between. The CDR3 DNA is TGTGCCAGCACCAAAAATATAGGAGGGCGCAATTCACCCCTCCACTTT. It is translated as CASTKNIGGRNSPLHF.

The chain combines TRBV11-3 with TRBJ2-5, with 10 bases identical to TRBD2. The CDR3 length is 17 residues. V was clipped by 4 bases and J by 2 bases; unmatched bases: 10. Germline V gene sequence: CDR1 SGHNT, CDR2 YENEEA. The CDR3 DNA is TGTGCCAGCAGCTCCCGCTCCAGCGGGGGGGGTCAAGAGACCCAGTACTTC. Amino acids: CASSSRSSGGGQETQYF.

V and J are TRBV6-8 and TRBJ2-5; 7 bases fit TRBD2. The junction had 14 bases not matched to a gene; V was cut back by 6 bases and J by 1 base. The CDR3 length is 17 residues. Per germline, CDR1 MNHGY and CDR2 SAAAGT. The CDR3 reads CASSPRWSGEIQETQYF. The CDR3 nucleotides read TGTGCCAGCAGCCCCCGGTGGAGCGGGGAAATCCAAGAGACCCAGTACTTC.

The chain couples TRBV12-5 to TRBJ2-6, with D maybe TRBD1 (6 bases). Germline V CDR1 and CDR2: LGHNT, FRNRAP. CDR3 length equals 13 residues. CDR3 in DNA: TGTGCCAGCACAGGGTCTGGGGCCAACGTCCTGACTTTC. Its protein is CASTGSGANVLTF.

The chain joins TRBV6-8 to TRBJ2-2; the D is unclear. CDR1 MNHGY and CDR2 SAAAGT come from the germline V gene. The CDR3 length is 12 residues. Deletions cut 6 bases from V and 6 bases from J, with 8 bases between. The CDR3 DNA sequence: TGTGCCAGCAGCCCGGGCGCCGGGGAGCTGTTTTTT. Translation: CASSPGAGELFF.

The CDR3 protein is CATSRAGQGYTEAFF. CDR3 in DNA: TGTGCCACCAGCAGAGCCGGACAGGGGTACACTGAAGCTTTCTTT. The chain combines TRBV15 with TRBJ1-1, with 9 positions matching TRBD1. The germline V gene encodes CDR1 LNHNV and CDR2 YYDKDF (reference sequence). The J segment lost 3 bases and the V segment lost 1 base, leaving 3 bases of the junction unmatched. The CDR3 runs to 15 residues.

The V call is TRBV6-8, the J call TRBJ1-1; D gene ambiguous. The CDR3 spans 13 residues. Germline CDR1 and CDR2: MNHGY and SAAAGT. V lost 7 bases, J lost 2 bases, and 11 bases lay in between. CDR3 amino acids: CASILLVNTEAFF. CDR3 DNA: TGTGCCAGCATCCTACTCGTTAACACTGAAGCTTTCTTT.

There are a few counts of this clone. The chain couples TRBV11-3 to TRBJ1-1; TRBD1 aligns across 10 bases. V was clipped by 5 bases and J by 7 bases; unmatched bases: 7. The germline V gene encodes CDR1 SGHNT and CDR2 YENEEA. CDR3 length: 14 amino acids. The CDR3 DNA follows: TGTGCCAGCAGCGCCCGACAGGGGGCGAGTGAAGCTTTCTTT. Its protein product is CASSARQGASEAFF.

Details on this clone: Its ends do not fully match the called genes, so a read error is possible. This rearrangement joins TRBV7-1 to TRBJ1-1; no definite D call. TRBV7-1 qualifies as an ORF whose function is uncertain. This CDR3 is 13 amino acids long. The CDR3 sequence is CARSFSRDTEAFF. The CDR3 coding sequence is TGTGCCAGAAGCTTCTCAAGGGACACTGAAGCTTTCTTT.